These T cell receptor beta chains were read from a single sample in a study of naive and memory T cell subsets. TCRdb processed the UMI-ligation and nested PCR reads anew with MiXCR; each CDR3 protein has one entry. This table has about 85,000 distinct CDR3 sequences, about an eighth appearing once. The material sequenced was central memory CD4+ T cells from blood. The receptors derive from a human donor in good health. CDR3s include the opening cysteine and the closing phenylalanine or tryptophan. Each record gives: J gene, V gene, D gene, clone size, CDR3 protein, CDR3 DNA. D genes are given only for firm matches. Clone size appears in some rows only: once, few, many, or a class for an expanded clone.

>TRBJ2-7|TRBV2|TRBD1|-
CASSPLRQGAREQYF
TGTGCCAGCAGTCCCCTCCGACAGGGGGCTCGAGAGCAGTACTTC
>TRBJ1-2|TRBV6-5|-|-
CASSSLGADQSRGYTF
TGTGCCAGCAGTTCCCTAGGGGCCGATCAATCCAGGGGCTACACCTTC
>TRBJ2-1|TRBV7-3|-|-
CASSLTDYNEQFF
TGTGCCAGCAGCTTAACAGACTACAATGAGCAGTTCTTC
>TRBJ2-3|TRBV24-1|TRBD2|-
CTTSSGGRGSTDTQYF
TGTACCACCAGTTCGGGAGGCCGAGGAAGCACAGATACGCAGTATTTT
>TRBJ2-7|TRBV29-1|TRBD1|-
CSVASGQGAYEQYF
TGCAGCGTTGCGTCGGGACAGGGGGCTTACGAGCAGTACTTC
>TRBJ2-5|TRBV5-4|-|many
CASRRTAVQETQYF
TGTGCCAGCCGACGAACAGCAGTCCAAGAGACCCAGTACTTC
>TRBJ1-2|TRBV4-1|-|few
CASSQPRLGQITAGYTF
TGCGCCAGCAGCCAGCCACGGCTGGGACAAATTACCGCAGGCTACACCTTC
>TRBJ1-1|TRBV5-1|TRBD1|few
CASSPGQPNTEAFF
TGCGCCAGCAGCCCGGGACAGCCGAACACTGAAGCTTTCTTT
>TRBJ2-7|TRBV5-1|-|many
CASSLAPQGSGEQYF
TGCGCCAGCAGCTTGGCCCCGCAGGGTAGTGGGGAGCAGTACTTC
>TRBJ2-7|TRBV18|TRBD2|many
CASSRQTSSEQYF
TGTGCCAGCTCACGACAGACTAGCTCCGAGCAGTACTTC
>TRBJ1-5|TRBV29-1|-|-
CSAGDSNQPQHF
TGCAGCGCTGGGGACAGCAATCAGCCCCAGCATTTT
>TRBJ1-3|TRBV6-5|-|many
CASSYSPGNTIYF
TGTGCCAGCAGTTACTCTCCAGGAAACACCATATATTTT
>TRBJ2-7|TRBV30|-|once
CAWSVNRGGISYEQYF
TGTGCCTGGAGTGTAAATAGGGGGGGGATCTCCTACGAGCAGTACTTC
>TRBJ2-2|TRBV6-4|TRBD1|few
CASSRQGARNTGELFF
TGTGCCAGCAGCCGACAGGGGGCAAGGAACACCGGGGAGCTGTTTTTT
>TRBJ1-1|TRBV7-6|-|many
CASSRAENTEAFF
TGTGCCAGCAGCCGAGCAGAGAACACTGAAGCTTTCTTT
>TRBJ2-1|TRBV6-1|-|few
CASNRCQGNEQFF
TGTGCCAGCAATAGATGTCAGGGAAATGAGCAGTTCTTC
>TRBJ2-1|TRBV27|-|-
CASTAGGNKQFF
TGTGCCAGCACCGCCGGGGGCAATAAGCAGTTCTTC
>TRBJ2-6|TRBV28|-|many
CASSSPRFGANVLTF
TGTGCCAGCAGCTCCCCCCGGTTCGGGGCCAACGTCCTGACTTTC
>TRBJ2-1|TRBV5-1|TRBD1|few
CASTHRGDEQFF
TGCGCCAGCACGCACAGGGGAGATGAGCAGTTCTTC
>TRBJ1-4|TRBV12-5|-|-
CASGVGGGLSEKLFF
TGTGCTAGTGGCGTCGGAGGGGGGTTGAGTGAAAAACTGTTTTTT
>TRBJ2-5|TRBV28|TRBD1|many
CASSSTDRGHETQYF
TGTGCCAGCAGTTCTACCGACAGGGGGCACGAGACCCAGTACTTC
>TRBJ2-7|TRBV6-6|TRBD2|many
CASSPGLGIFEQYF
TGTGCCAGCAGCCCGGGACTAGGTATTTTCGAGCAGTACTTC
>TRBJ2-7|TRBV5-1|TRBD1|-
CASSLIGDRRYEQYF
TGCGCCAGCAGCTTGATCGGGGACAGGCGCTACGAGCAGTACTTC
>TRBJ2-7|TRBV29-1|-|-
CSARETGTSEQYF
TGCAGCGCCAGAGAAACCGGGACTTCGGAGCAGTACTTC
>TRBJ2-1|TRBV2|-|-
CASSGGQRDNEQFF
TGTGCCAGCAGTGGGGGACAGCGGGATAATGAGCAGTTCTTC
>TRBJ1-2|TRBV5-1|-|-
CASSSTVGYGYTF
TGCGCCAGCAGCTCGACAGTCGGCTATGGCTACACCTTC
>TRBJ2-6|TRBV3-1|-|few
CASSQRVSGANVLTF
TGTGCCAGCAGCCAACGAGTATCTGGGGCCAACGTCCTGACTTTC
>TRBJ2-1|TRBV5-1|TRBD2|many
CASSLVPTGTSANNEQFF
TGCGCCAGCAGCTTGGTCCCAACCGGGACTAGCGCTAACAATGAGCAGTTCTTC
>TRBJ2-3|TRBV5-1|TRBD2|-
CASSPPGGEGTDTQYF
TGCGCCAGCAGCCCCCCGGGAGGAGAGGGCACAGATACGCAGTATTTT
>TRBJ2-7|TRBV7-2|-|many
CASSLRGLEQYF
TGTGCCAGCAGCTTACGGGGCCTCGAGCAGTACTTC
>TRBJ1-1|TRBV30|-|-
CAWRPGLPVAFF
TGTGCCTGGAGGCCGGGACTGCCGGTGGCTTTCTTT
>TRBJ2-2|TRBV28|TRBD1|many
CASSFSGQGRIGELFF
TGTGCCAGCAGTTTTTCCGGACAGGGCCGCATCGGGGAGCTGTTTTTT
>TRBJ1-4|TRBV7-7|-|-
CASSLARSEKLFF
TGTGCCAGCAGCTTAGCACGCTCGGAAAAACTGTTTTTT
>TRBJ2-1|TRBV20-1|-|once
CSARSPVGGYSPSNQFF
TGCAGTGCTAGAAGTCCGGTGGGGGGCTATTCCCCGTCTAATCAGTTCTTC
>TRBJ2-1|TRBV7-9|-|many
CASSLAGSQYFTEQFF
TGTGCCAGCAGCTTAGCGGGTTCCCAGTATTTCACTGAGCAGTTCTTC
>TRBJ2-3|TRBV10-3|TRBD2|many
CAIVGGEGDTQYF
TGTGCCATCGTAGGCGGGGAGGGGGATACGCAGTATTTT
>TRBJ2-5|TRBV29-1|TRBD1|few
CSVNRGHQETQYF
TGCAGCGTTAACAGGGGTCACCAAGAGACCCAGTACTTC